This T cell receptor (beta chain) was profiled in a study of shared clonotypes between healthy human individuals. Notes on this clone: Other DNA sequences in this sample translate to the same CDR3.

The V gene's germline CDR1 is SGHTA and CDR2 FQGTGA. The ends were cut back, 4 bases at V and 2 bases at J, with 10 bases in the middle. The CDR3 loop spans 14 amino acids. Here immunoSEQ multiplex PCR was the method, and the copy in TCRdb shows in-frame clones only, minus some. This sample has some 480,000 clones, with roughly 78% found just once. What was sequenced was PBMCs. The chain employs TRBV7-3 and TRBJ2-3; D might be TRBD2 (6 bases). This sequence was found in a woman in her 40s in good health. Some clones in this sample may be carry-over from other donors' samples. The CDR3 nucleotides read TGTGCCAGCAGCTCGGGGACTTCCACAGATACGCAGTATTTT. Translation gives CASSSGTSTDTQYF. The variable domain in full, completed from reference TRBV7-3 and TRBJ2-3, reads GAGVSQTPSNKVTEKGKYVELRCDPISGHTALYWYRQSLGQGPEFLIYFQGTGAADDSGLPNDRFFAVRPEGSVSTLKIQRTERGDSAVYLCASSSGTSTDTQYFGPGTRLTVL.